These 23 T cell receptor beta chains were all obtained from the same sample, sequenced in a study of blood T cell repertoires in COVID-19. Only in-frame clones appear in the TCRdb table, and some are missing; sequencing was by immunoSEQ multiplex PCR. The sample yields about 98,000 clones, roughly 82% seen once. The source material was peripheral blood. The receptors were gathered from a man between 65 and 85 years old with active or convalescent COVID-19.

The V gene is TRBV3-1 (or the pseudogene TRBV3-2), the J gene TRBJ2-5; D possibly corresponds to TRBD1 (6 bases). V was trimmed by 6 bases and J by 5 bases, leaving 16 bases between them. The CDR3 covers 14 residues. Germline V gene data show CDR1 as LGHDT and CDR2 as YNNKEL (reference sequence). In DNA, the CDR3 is TGTGCCAGCAGGTACCGGGACACGGGGGAGACCCAGTACTTC. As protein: CASRYRDTGETQYF.

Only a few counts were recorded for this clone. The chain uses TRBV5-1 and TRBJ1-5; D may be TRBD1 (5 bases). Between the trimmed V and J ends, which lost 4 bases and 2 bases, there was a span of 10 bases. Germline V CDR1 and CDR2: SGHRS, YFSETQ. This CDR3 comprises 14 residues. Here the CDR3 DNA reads TGCGCCAGCAGCCTGCAGGGTGGCAATCAGCCCCAGCATTTT. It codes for CASSLQGGNQPQHF. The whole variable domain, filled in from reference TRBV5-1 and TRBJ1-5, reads KAGVTQTPRYLIKTRGQQVTLSCSPISGHRSVSWYQQTPGQGLQFLFEYFSETQRNKGNFPGRFSGRQFSNSRSEMNVSTLELGDSALYLCASSLQGGNQPQHFGDGTRLSIL.

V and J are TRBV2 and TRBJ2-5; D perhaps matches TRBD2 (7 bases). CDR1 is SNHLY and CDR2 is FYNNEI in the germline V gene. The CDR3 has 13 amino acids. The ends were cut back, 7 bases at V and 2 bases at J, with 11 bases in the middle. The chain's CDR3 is CASTRGLQETQYF. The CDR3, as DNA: TGTGCCAGCACGCGGGGGCTACAAGAGACCCAGTACTTC.

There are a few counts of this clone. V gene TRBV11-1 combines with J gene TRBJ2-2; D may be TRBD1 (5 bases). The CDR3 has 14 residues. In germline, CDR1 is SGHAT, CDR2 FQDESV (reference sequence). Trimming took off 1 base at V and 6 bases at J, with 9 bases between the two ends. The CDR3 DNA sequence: TGTGCCAGCAGCTTAGACAGGTCGTCCGGGGAGCTGTTTTTT. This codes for CASSLDRSSGELFF.

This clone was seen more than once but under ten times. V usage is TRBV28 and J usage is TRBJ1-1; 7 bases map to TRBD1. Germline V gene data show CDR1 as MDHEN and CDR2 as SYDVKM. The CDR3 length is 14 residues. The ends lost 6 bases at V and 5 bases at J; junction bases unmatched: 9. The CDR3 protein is CASSPQQGWTEAFF. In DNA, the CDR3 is TGTGCCAGCAGCCCTCAACAGGGGTGGACTGAAGCTTTCTTT. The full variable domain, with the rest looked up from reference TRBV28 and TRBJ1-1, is DVKVTQSSRYLVKRTGEKVFLECVQDMDHENMFWYRQDPGLGLRLIYFSYDVKMKEKGDIPEGYSVSREKKERFSLILESASTNQTSMYLCASSPQQGWTEAFFGQGTRLTVV.

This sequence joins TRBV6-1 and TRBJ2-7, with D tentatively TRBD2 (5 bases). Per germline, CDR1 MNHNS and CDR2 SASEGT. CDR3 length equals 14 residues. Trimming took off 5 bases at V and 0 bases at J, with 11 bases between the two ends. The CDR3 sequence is CASSSSDSSYEQYF. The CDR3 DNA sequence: TGTGCCAGCAGTTCATCGGACTCCTCCTACGAGCAGTACTTC.

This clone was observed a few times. CDR3 protein: CASSFFGAGSGANVLTF. In DNA form, the CDR3 reads TGTGCCAGCAGCTTTTTCGGCGCGGGTTCTGGGGCCAACGTCCTGACTTTC. The chain uses TRBV7-8 and TRBJ2-6; D is perhaps TRBD2 (5 bases). Trimming left V 3 bases short and J 1 base short, with 13 bases between. The CDR3 has 17 residues. CDR1 SGHVS and CDR2 FQNEAQ come from the germline V gene.

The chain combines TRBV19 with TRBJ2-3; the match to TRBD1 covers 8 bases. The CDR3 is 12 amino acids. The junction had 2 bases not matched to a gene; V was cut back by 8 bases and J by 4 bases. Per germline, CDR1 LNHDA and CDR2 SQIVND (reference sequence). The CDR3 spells CASQGASDTQYF. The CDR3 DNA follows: TGTGCCAGTCAGGGGGCTTCAGATACGCAGTATTTT.

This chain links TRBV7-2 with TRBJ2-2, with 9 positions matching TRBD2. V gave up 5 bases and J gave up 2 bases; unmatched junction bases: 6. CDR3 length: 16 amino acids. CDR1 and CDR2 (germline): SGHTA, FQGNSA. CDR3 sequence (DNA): TGTGCCAGCAGCGCCCCAGCGGGGGGAAACACCGGGGAGCTGTTTTTT. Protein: CASSAPAGGNTGELFF.

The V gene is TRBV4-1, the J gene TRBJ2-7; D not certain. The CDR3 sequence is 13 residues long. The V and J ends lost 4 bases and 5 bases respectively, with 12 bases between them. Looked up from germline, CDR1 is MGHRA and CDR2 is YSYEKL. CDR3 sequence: CASSPERSNEQYF. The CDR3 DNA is TGCGCCAGCAGCCCGGAGCGATCCAACGAGCAGTACTTC.

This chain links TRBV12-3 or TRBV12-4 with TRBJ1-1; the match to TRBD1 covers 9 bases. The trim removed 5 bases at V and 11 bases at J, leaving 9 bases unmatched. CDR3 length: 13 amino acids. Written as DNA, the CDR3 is TGTGCCAGCAGTCCGGACAGGGGTGATGAGGCTTTCTTT. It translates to CASSPDRGDEAFF.

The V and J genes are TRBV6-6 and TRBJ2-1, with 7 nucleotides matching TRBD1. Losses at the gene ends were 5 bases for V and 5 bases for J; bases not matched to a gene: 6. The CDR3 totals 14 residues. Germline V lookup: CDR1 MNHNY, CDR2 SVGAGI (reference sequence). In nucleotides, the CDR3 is TGTGCCAGCAGTGTCCCCGGGACAGACAATGAGCAGTTCTTC. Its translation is CASSVPGTDNEQFF.

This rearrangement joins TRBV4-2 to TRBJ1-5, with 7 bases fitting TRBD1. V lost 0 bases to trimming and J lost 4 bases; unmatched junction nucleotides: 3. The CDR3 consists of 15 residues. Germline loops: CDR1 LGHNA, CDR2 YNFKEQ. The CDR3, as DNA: TGTGCCAGCAGCCAAGACAGGGGGGTGAATCAGCCCCAGCATTTT. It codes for CASSQDRGVNQPQHF.

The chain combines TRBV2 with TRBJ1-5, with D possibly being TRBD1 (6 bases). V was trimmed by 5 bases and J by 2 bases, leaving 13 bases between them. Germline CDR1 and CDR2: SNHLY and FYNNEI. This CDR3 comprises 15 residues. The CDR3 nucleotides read TGTGCCAGCAGTCCTACAGGGTTGGGCAATCAGCCCCAGCATTTT. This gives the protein CASSPTGLGNQPQHF. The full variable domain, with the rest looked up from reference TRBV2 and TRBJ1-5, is EPEVTQTPSHQVTQMGQEVILRCVPISNHLYFYWYRQILGQKVEFLVSFYNNEISEKSEIFDDQFSVERPDGSNFTLKIRSTKLEDSAMYFCASSPTGLGNQPQHFGDGTRLSIL.

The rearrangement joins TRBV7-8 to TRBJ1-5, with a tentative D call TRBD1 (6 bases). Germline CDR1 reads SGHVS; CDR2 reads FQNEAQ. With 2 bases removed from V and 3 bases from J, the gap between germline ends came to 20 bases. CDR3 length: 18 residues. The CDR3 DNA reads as TGTGCCAGCAGCTTAAGACAGGCTGACTTTTTCAACAATCAGCCCCAGCATTTT. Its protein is CASSLRQADFFNNQPQHF.

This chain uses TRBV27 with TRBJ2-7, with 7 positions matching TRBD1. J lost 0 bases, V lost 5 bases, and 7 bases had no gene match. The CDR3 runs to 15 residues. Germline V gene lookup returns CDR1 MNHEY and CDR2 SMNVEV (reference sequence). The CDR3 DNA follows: TGTGCCAGCAGTCGGACAGGCCAGAGCTCCTACGAGCAGTACTTC. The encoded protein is CASSRTGQSSYEQYF.

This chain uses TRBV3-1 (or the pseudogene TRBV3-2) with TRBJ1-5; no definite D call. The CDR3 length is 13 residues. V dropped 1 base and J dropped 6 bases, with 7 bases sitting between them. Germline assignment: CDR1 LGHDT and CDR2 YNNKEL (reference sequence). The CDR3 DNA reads TGTGCCAGCAGCCAAGGAACAATTCAGCCCCAGCATTTT. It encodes CASSQGTIQPQHF.

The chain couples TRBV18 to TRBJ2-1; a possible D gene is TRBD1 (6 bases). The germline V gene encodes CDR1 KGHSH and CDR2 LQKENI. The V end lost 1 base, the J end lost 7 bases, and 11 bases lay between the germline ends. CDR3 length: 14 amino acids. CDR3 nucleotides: TGTGCCAGCTCACCACGGGGGCTAGAGAATGAGCAGTTCTTC. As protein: CASSPRGLENEQFF.

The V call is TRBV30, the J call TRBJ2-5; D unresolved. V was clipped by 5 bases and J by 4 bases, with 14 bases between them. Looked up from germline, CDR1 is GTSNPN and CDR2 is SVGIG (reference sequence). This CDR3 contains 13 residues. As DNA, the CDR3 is TGTGCCTGGGGCAGGCAGGTGGGAGAGACCCAGTACTTC. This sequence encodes CAWGRQVGETQYF. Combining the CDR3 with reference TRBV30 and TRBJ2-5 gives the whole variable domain SQTIHQWPATLVQPVGSPLSLECTVEGTSNPNLYWYRQAAGRGLQLLFYSVGIGQISSEVPQNLSASRPQDRQFILSSKKLLLSDSGFYLCAWGRQVGETQYFGPGTRLLVL.

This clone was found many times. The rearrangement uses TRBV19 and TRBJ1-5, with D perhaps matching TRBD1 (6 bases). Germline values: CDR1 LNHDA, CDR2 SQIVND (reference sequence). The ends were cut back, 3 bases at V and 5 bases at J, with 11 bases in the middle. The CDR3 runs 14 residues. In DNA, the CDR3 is TGTGCCAGTAGTATTTGGTCAGGGGATCAGCCCCAGCATTTT. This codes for CASSIWSGDQPQHF.

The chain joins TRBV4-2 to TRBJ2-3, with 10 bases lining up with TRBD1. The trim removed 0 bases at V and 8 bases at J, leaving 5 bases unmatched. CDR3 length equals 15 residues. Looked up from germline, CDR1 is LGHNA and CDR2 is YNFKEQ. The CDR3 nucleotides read TGTGCCAGCAGCCAAGATGGACAGGGGGTAGGTACGCAGTATTTT. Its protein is CASSQDGQGVGTQYF.

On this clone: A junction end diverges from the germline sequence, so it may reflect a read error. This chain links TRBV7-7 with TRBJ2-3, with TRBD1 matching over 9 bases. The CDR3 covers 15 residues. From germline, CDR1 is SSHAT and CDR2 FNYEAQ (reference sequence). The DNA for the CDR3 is TGTGCTAGCAGCTTGGGACAGGGAGGCACAGATACGCAGTATTTT. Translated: CASSLGQGGTDTQYF.

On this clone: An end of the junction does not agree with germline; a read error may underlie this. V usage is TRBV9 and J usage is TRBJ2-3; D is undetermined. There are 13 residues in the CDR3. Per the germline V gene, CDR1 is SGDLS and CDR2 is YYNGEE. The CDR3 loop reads CASSGAGTDTQYF. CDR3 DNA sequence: TGTGCCAGCAGCGGGGCAGGCACGGATACGCAGTATTTT. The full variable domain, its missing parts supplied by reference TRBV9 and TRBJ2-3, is DSGVTQTPKHLITATGQRVTLRCSPRSGDLSVYWYQQSLDQGLQFLIQYYNGEERAKGNILERFSAQQFPDLHSELNLSSLELGDSALYFCASSGAGTDTQYFGPGTRLTVL.